These T cell receptor beta chains were read from a single sample in a study of yellow fever vaccine responses in identical twins. Via MiXCR, TCRdb re-called the RT-PCR reads, giving one row per CDR3 protein. The sample lists 30,000 to 40,000 distinct CDR3 sequences, less than 70% occurring once. Sequencing used T cells from blood (PBMCs), unsorted or a sorted subset (not recorded which), obtained before or after yellow fever vaccination (not recorded which). These receptors all stem from a woman aged 18-30 years who received the yellow fever vaccine. CDR3s include the opening cysteine and the closing phenylalanine or tryptophan. A D gene is named only where the DNA matches it firmly.

>16|TRBJ1-5|TRBV15|-
CATSRGAGYGNQPQHF
>15|TRBJ2-5|TRBV12-3/TRBV12-4|-
CASSLGGGAAETQYF
>13|TRBJ2-5|TRBV5-5|-
CASSLAWEETQYF
>16|TRBJ2-5|TRBV20-1|TRBD2
CSARETSGWNQETQYF
>15|TRBJ2-5|TRBV29-1|TRBD1
CSVLSGTGIQETQYF
>14|TRBJ2-5|TRBV7-6|-
CASSLQAQQETQYF
>12|TRBJ2-5|TRBV11-1|-
CASSSDQETQYF
>15|TRBJ1-2|TRBV21-1|-
CASSNPRGGACGYTF
>14|TRBJ1-6|TRBV12-3/TRBV12-4|-
CASSSPQGGGPLHF
>10|TRBJ1-1|TRBV20-1|-
CSAEATEAFF
>15|TRBJ1-6|TRBV6-2/TRBV6-3|-
CASSYRAGYNSPLHF
>14|TRBJ2-3|TRBV29-1|-
CSVHPSDSPDTQYF
>15|TRBJ2-3|TRBV14|TRBD2
CASSQVSGSTDTQYF
>13|TRBJ1-5|TRBV15|-
CATSVDPNQPQHF
>13|TRBJ1-1|TRBV6-1|-
CASRVTQNTEAFF
>14|TRBJ2-5|TRBV7-6|-
CASSSKGVRETQYF
>16|TRBJ2-5|TRBV20-1|TRBD1
CSARDLKGTVQETQYF
>14|TRBJ2-3|TRBV7-8|-
CASSLVSGTDTQYF
>15|TRBJ2-6|TRBV28|-
CASSLGSSGANVLTF
>15|TRBJ1-3|TRBV28|-
CASSSGTTSGNTIYF
>13|TRBJ1-4|TRBV10-3|-
CAISGALNEKLFF
>15|TRBJ2-5|TRBV5-6|-
CASSLTRAYQETQYF
>15|TRBJ2-1|TRBV12-3/TRBV12-4|-
CASSLRRIEDNEQFF
>12|TRBJ2-1|TRBV29-1|-
CSGVGTYNEQFF
>15|TRBJ2-5|TRBV6-2/TRBV6-3|-
CASSYIASRLATQYF
>14|TRBJ2-7|TRBV6-2/TRBV6-3|TRBD2
CASSRAGGYYEQYF
>14|TRBJ1-4|TRBV18|-
CASSPLPAGGKLFF
>14|TRBJ1-1|TRBV10-3|TRBD1
CAIRKDRGQTEAFF
>15|TRBJ2-1|TRBV9|TRBD1
CASSSRDRASNEQFF
>15|TRBJ2-3|TRBV20-1|-
CSAAHLAISTDTQYF
>13|TRBJ2-3|TRBV15|-
CATRAGVTDTQYF
>12|TRBJ2-5|TRBV29-1|-
CSVESDVETQYF
>14|TRBJ2-5|TRBV10-1|-
CASSLGRAQETQYF
>11|TRBJ2-5|TRBV12-3/TRBV12-4|-
CASSFAETQYF
>12|TRBJ1-3|TRBV20-1|-
CSAREPANTIYF
>16|TRBJ1-2|TRBV2|-
CASSETPGLANYGYTF
>11|TRBJ2-1|TRBV20-1|-
CSTVMVDEQFF
>16|TRBJ1-6|TRBV4-1|-
CASSQGLGSSNSPLHF
>18|TRBJ2-5|TRBV7-2|-
CASSLALRQGGVRETQYF
>12|TRBJ1-5|TRBV20-1|-
CSATATNQPQHF
>14|TRBJ2-3|TRBV4-2|-
CASSLGLYTDTQYF
>13|TRBJ1-5|TRBV19|-
CASRIGFDQPQHF
>13|TRBJ1-2|TRBV12-3/TRBV12-4|-
CASSLAGQGGYTF
>16|TRBJ1-2|TRBV4-1|-
CASSQGWGERDYGYTF
>15|TRBJ2-5|TRBV4-2|TRBD1
CASSRTGVEQETQYF